This T cell receptor beta chain is from a study of beta chain features in type 1 diabetes (dated by TCRdb to about 2018). The study in broad terms: Mean age, gender distribution, total cell number and subset yield were not different between patients and healthy donors. A total of approximately 110,000,000 sorted cells were examined across all samples, and a strong correlation was observed between cell number per subset and RNA yield. In the study, recently diagnosed type 1 diabetes patients and matched healthy donors were compared on the TCRB repertoires of their sorted circulating CD4+ T cell subsets. Whereas all 28 donors provided naive and central memory subsets, regulatory and stem cell-like memory subsets were isolated from just 8 patients and about 8 healthy donors.

What the work shows at the level of the full study, not this receptor alone: Naive, central memory and regulatory TCRB repertoires appeared more similar among patients than among healthy donors. In all four CD4+ subsets, TCRB CDR3 length was moderately but significantly shorter in type 1 diabetes patients. Shorter templates might have been favored by PCR, but patient and control samples were amplified and corrected together, so both groups would have been affected equally by any skew. Because small numbers of individuals were included in the HLA sub-analyses, any influence of HLA type on TCRB rearrangement was left unresolved. At VDJ recombination sites, patients with type 1 diabetes made fewer insertions and deleted more nucleotides, a pattern implying thymic rearrangement abnormalities. Sequencing cDNA rather than genomic DNA could over-represent highly expressing activated cells, although activation and CD3 levels did not differ between groups.

From each donor, a single peripheral blood sample of approximately 110 mL on average was drawn into heparinised tubes. A BD FACSAria II and a panel including CD45RO, CCR7, CD25, CD127, CD95 and CD27 were used to sort naive, central memory, regulatory and stem cell-like memory CD4+ T cells. Purity was above 98% for every sorted population. PBMCs were separated immediately by Lymphoprep density gradient centrifugation and were stained directly, without being cultured. So that batch effects would be minimized, each experiment stained and sorted samples in pairs, pairing one healthy donor with one patient. The High Capacity cDNA Reverse Transcription Kit was used to reverse transcribe all of the isolated RNA, meaning that expressed TCRB transcripts were what got sequenced. For stem cell-like memory T cell samples, survey-depth immunoSEQ sequencing was used, averaging approximately 1 million total reads per sample. Sorted cells were lysed in RLT buffer and RNA was extracted with DNase-treated RNeasy Micro or Mini kits, depending on cell number. Each cell subset was processed on its own to prevent cross-contamination, while patient and healthy donor samples were processed together. The immunoSEQ multiplex PCR was used to amplify TCRB sequences from cDNA, yielding 87-bp fragments that span the CDR3 region. Sequencing of the amplicons was performed on the Illumina HiSeq platform. The published analysis was carried out like this. PCR bias was corrected computationally using synthetic template baselines, and reads within Hamming distance 2 were collapsed, with unmergeable singletons discarded. Reads were aligned against IMGT to assign V, D and J genes, CDR3 length and insertions or deletions at six rearrangement sites. Within each subset, clonotype counts were normalized to the number of sorted cells before true diversity and Gini coefficients were calculated with the tcR R package. The overlap coefficient, calculated on TCRB nucleotide sequences, was used to quantify repertoire sharing. TCRdb took over this immuneACCESS table, retaining in-frame rearrangements with V and J assigned. Such tables are incomplete; in checked studies, under half of the missing clones stem from an unresolved V gene, and the remainder is unexplained. D and trimming were read from the DNA, whereas the V and J calls and clone size are those reported in that table. This sample lists about 110,000 clones; approximately 37% were detected once. Around 0.07% of the sample is held by the ten biggest clonotypes.

A remark on this clone: The clone's antigen remains unknown. No qualities accompany the bases; no much larger clone lies one base away.

CDR1 and CDR2, per the germline V gene, are MNHEY and SVGAGI. After removal of 4 bases from V and 3 bases from J, the junction retains 7 bases not matched to a gene. The CDR3 runs 15 residues from the cysteine to the phenylalanine. Kept here is only the CDR3 DNA, which spans 45 bases and is read in frame from base 1. This sequence originates from a woman aged 18-29 years in good health. The chain couples TRBV6-5 to TRBJ1-1, with 8 junctional bases fitting TRBD1. Sequenced input: stem cell memory CD4+ T cells from blood. The intended sense of this specimen's cell subset or site label: stem cell-like memory CD4+ T cells. The CDR3 reads CASSSRQGRYTEAFF. The nucleotide sequence is TGTGCCAGCAGTTCCCGACAGGGGAGGTACACTGAAGCTTTCTTT.